The 22 T cell receptor beta chains presented below share a single source sample, sequenced in a study of OX40 agonist ivuxolimab in advanced cancers. Assay: immunoSEQ multiplex PCR; the TCRdb copy retains only in-frame clones and omits some. The repertoire holds some 44,000 clones, with approximately 84% as singletons. This material consisted of CD4+ or CD8+ T cells sorted from blood, taken in a trial of the OX40 agonist ivuxolimab. These receptors were taken from an adult with an advanced solid tumor such as melanoma, head and neck, liver or kidney cancer.

The CDR3 DNA follows: TGCGCCAGCAGCTCCCTAGATAGACACGAGCAGTTCTTC. Translated: CASSSLDRHEQFF. The chain carries TRBV5-1 and TRBJ2-1; D not certain. V lost 3 bases and J lost 10, with 14 bases in between. The CDR3 loop spans 13 amino acids. Germline values: CDR1 SGHRS, CDR2 YFSETQ.

The rearrangement uses TRBV5-1 and TRBJ2-1, with D perhaps matching TRBD1 (6 bases). This CDR3 is built from 15 residues. Trimming took off 5 bases at V and 6 bases at J, with 18 bases between the two ends. Germline CDR1 reads SGHRS; CDR2 reads YFSETQ. CDR3 sequence reads: CASREQGAPVNEQFF. CDR3 nucleotide sequence: TGCGCCAGCAGAGAACAGGGAGCGCCGGTCAATGAGCAGTTCTTC.

The chain is built from TRBV7-6 and TRBJ2-5; maybe TRBD2 (6 bases). Germline values: CDR1 SGHVS, CDR2 FNYEAQ. V was cut by 1 base and J by 7 bases, with 10 bases left in between. The CDR3 loop spans 13 amino acids. CDR3 coding DNA: TGTGCCAGCAGCTTAGAAAGGGGAGGGACCCAGTACTTC. Translated: CASSLERGGTQYF.

The rearrangement uses TRBV7-9 and TRBJ2-1, with 8 bases matching TRBD1. The CDR3 consists of 16 residues. Germline assignment: CDR1 SEHNR and CDR2 FQNEAQ (reference sequence). V lost 6 bases to trimming and J lost 3 bases; unmatched junction nucleotides: 10. DNA of the CDR3: TGTGCCAGCAGTCCTAATCACAGGGGGTTCTACAATGAGCAGTTCTTC. This gives the protein CASSPNHRGFYNEQFF. Combining the CDR3 with reference TRBV7-9 and TRBJ2-1 gives the whole variable domain DTGVSQNPRHKITKRGQNVTFRCDPISEHNRLYWYRQTLGQGPEFLTYFQNEAQLEKSRLLSDRFSAERPKGSFSTLEIQRTEQGDSAMYLCASSPNHRGFYNEQFFGPGTRLTVL.

The chain employs TRBV18 and TRBJ2-1; 8 positions agree with TRBD2. Unmatched junction bases numbered 13, after V lost 3 bases and J lost 9 bases. The CDR3 runs 16 residues. Germline V gene lookup returns CDR1 KGHSH and CDR2 LQKENI. CDR3 amino acids: CASSPPAGGGGGEQFF. The CDR3 DNA follows: TGTGCCAGCTCACCCCCGGCCGGGGGGGGCGGGGGTGAGCAGTTCTTC.

The rearrangement links TRBV2 to TRBJ1-2, with D uncertain. The CDR3 sequence is 14 residues long. Germline values: CDR1 SNHLY, CDR2 FYNNEI. V was clipped by 4 bases and J by 4 bases, with 13 bases between them. The CDR3 is CASSVRQTSYGYTF. CDR3 sequence (DNA): TGTGCCAGCAGTGTACGCCAAACTAGCTATGGCTACACCTTC.

The chain recombines TRBV6-1 with TRBJ1-2, with D perhaps TRBD1 (6 bases). V shed 4 bases and J shed 5 bases, with 17 bases lying between them. This CDR3 is 15 amino acids long. Germline V gives CDR1 MNHNS, CDR2 SASEGT. The CDR3 bases are TGTGCCAGCAGTGTGGGGGCGTCAGGGGTGTATGGCTACACCTTC. As protein: CASSVGASGVYGYTF.

The rearrangement joins TRBV19 to TRBJ2-2; D gene unclear. V lost 2 bases to trimming and J lost 1 base, with 8 bases between them. CDR1 is LNHDA, CDR2 SQIVND, per germline (reference sequence). The CDR3 runs 15 residues. The chain's CDR3 is CASSIRQVNTGELFF. DNA of the CDR3: TGTGCCAGTAGTATACGGCAGGTGAACACCGGGGAGCTGTTTTTT.

Only one count was recorded for this clone. The chain couples TRBV5-5 to TRBJ2-7, with 9 bases matching TRBD1. J gave up 4 bases and V 6 bases, and 11 bases lay outside the gene matches. The V gene's germline CDR1 is SGHKS and CDR2 YYEKEE (reference sequence). The CDR3 consists of 15 residues. The DNA for the CDR3 is TGTGCCAGCAACTCCGATGGACAGGGGAGATACGAGCAGTACTTC. Protein: CASNSDGQGRYEQYF.

The chain has TRBV29-1 and TRBJ2-7, with D tentatively TRBD2 (6 bases). The ends were cut back, 3 bases at V and 3 bases at J, with 12 bases in the middle. Germline assignment: CDR1 SQVTM and CDR2 ANQGSEA. The CDR3 runs to 13 residues. The CDR3 DNA reads TGCAGCGTTGAGGGGCGGGATGGCTACGAGCAGTACTTC. It is translated as CSVEGRDGYEQYF.

For the CDR3, the DNA is TGTGCCAGCAGCTTAGCTAAACTGGGACAGGCGAACACTGAAGCTTTCTTT. Its protein product is CASSLAKLGQANTEAFF. The V call is TRBV11-2, the J call TRBJ1-1; TRBD1 agrees at 8 bases. Germline V gene data show CDR1 as SGHAT and CDR2 as FQNNGV. V shed 1 base and J 1 base; nucleotides not matched to a gene: 8. The CDR3 sequence is 17 residues long.

This sequence joins TRBV27 and TRBJ2-1, with 8 bases aligning to TRBD1. V lost 6 bases, J lost 1 base, and 5 bases stayed unmatched. Germline CDR1 is MNHEY and CDR2 is SMNVEV (reference sequence). The CDR3 is 15 residues long. The CDR3 here is CASSLTGGSYNEQFF. In nucleotides, the CDR3 is TGTGCCAGCAGCCTTACAGGGGGATCCTACAATGAGCAGTTCTTC.

The rearrangement joins TRBV6-6 to TRBJ1-1, with no clear D. The ends were cut back, 0 bases at V and 4 bases at J, with 12 bases in the middle. The CDR3 totals 15 residues. Germline CDR1 MNHNY, CDR2 SVGAGI (reference sequence). The CDR3 loop is CASSYSKLPPTEAFF. The CDR3 coding sequence is TGTGCCAGCAGTTACTCGAAACTTCCCCCCACTGAAGCTTTCTTT.

The rearrangement uses TRBV29-1 and TRBJ2-3; TRBD2 agrees at 7 bases. The CDR3 is 15 residues long. From germline, CDR1 is SQVTM and CDR2 ANQGSEA. Losses at the gene ends were 1 base for V and 10 bases for J; bases not matched to a gene: 14. This CDR3 is CSVEVGDRLAVSQYF. CDR3 bases: TGCAGCGTTGAAGTAGGGGATCGGCTAGCGGTTTCGCAGTATTTT.

V is TRBV5-1 and J is TRBJ1-1, with a tentative D call TRBD1 (5 bases). The ends were cut back, 5 bases at V and 0 bases at J, with 8 bases in the middle. The CDR3 runs 13 residues. Germline loops: CDR1 SGHRS, CDR2 YFSETQ. The CDR3 here is CASRGVLNTEAFF. CDR3 in DNA: TGCGCCAGCAGGGGGGTCCTGAACACTGAAGCTTTCTTT.

This clone was counted once. The chain joins TRBV5-5 to TRBJ2-3; D is unclear. Looked up from germline, CDR1 is SGHKS and CDR2 is YYEKEE (reference sequence). The CDR3 loop spans 11 amino acids. Trimming removed 1 base from V and 5 bases from J, with 2 bases in between. CDR3 protein: CASSLIDTQYF. The CDR3 coding sequence is TGTGCCAGCAGCTTGATAGATACGCAGTATTTT.

The V and J genes are TRBV18 and TRBJ2-7; D may be TRBD1 (5 bases). Trimming removed 5 bases from V and 6 bases from J, with 11 bases in between. The germline V gene has CDR1 KGHSH and CDR2 LQKENI. This CDR3 comprises 12 residues. The CDR3, as DNA: TGTGCCAGCTCAATCCAGGGTGGCGAGCAGTACTTC. Its protein product is CASSIQGGEQYF.

In DNA, the CDR3 is TGTGCCAGCAGTGCCGGGGTTTACAATGAGCAGTTCTTC. Translated, it gives CASSAGVYNEQFF. V gene TRBV6-5 combines with J gene TRBJ2-1; D might be TRBD2 (5 bases). The V and J ends lost 5 bases and 4 bases respectively, with 9 bases between them. The germline V gene has CDR1 MNHEY and CDR2 SVGAGI. The CDR3 has 13 residues.

J is TRBJ2-3 and V is TRBV4-3; possibly TRBD2 for D (6 bases). V gave up 5 bases and J gave up 2 bases, with 17 bases separating them. The germline V gene encodes CDR1 LGHNA and CDR2 YSLEER. The CDR3 has 16 amino acids. CDR3 DNA sequence: TGCGCCAGCAGCTCAGACGGGCAGGGACTCACAGATACGCAGTATTTT. Translated, it gives CASSSDGQGLTDTQYF.

The rearrangement links TRBV6-1 to TRBJ1-1; D gene ambiguous. Trimming took off 1 base at V and 4 bases at J, with 7 bases between the two ends. Looked up from germline, CDR1 is MNHNS and CDR2 is SASEGT. This CDR3 has 13 residues. CDR3 bases: TGTGCCAGCAGTGAAGACTTCACCACTGAAGCTTTCTTT. Protein: CASSEDFTTEAFF.

The chain links TRBV6-5 to TRBJ2-7; 8 bases map to TRBD2. The length of the CDR3 is 15 residues. Germline V lookup: CDR1 MNHEY, CDR2 SVGAGI. The J segment lost 3 bases and the V segment lost 1 base, leaving 5 bases of the junction unmatched. The CDR3 sequence: CASSYLGLADYEQYF. The CDR3 region has the DNA TGTGCCAGCAGTTACTTAGGACTAGCCGACTACGAGCAGTACTTC.

The chain uses TRBV14 and TRBJ1-6; D gene uncertain. Per germline, CDR1 SGHDN and CDR2 FVKESK. The CDR3 covers 15 residues. Trimming took off 7 bases at V and 8 bases at J, with 18 bases between the two ends. The CDR3 DNA is TGTGCCAGCAAAAAGGGCGGGAGGAGGGATTCACCCCTCCACTTT. Translation gives CASKKGGRRDSPLHF. Combining the CDR3 with reference TRBV14 and TRBJ1-6 gives the whole variable domain EAGVTQFPSHSVIEKGQTVTLRCDPISGHDNLYWYRRVMGKEIKFLLHFVKESKQDESGMPNNRFLAERTGGTYSTLKVQPAELEDSGVYFCASKKGGRRDSPLHFGNGTRLTVT.